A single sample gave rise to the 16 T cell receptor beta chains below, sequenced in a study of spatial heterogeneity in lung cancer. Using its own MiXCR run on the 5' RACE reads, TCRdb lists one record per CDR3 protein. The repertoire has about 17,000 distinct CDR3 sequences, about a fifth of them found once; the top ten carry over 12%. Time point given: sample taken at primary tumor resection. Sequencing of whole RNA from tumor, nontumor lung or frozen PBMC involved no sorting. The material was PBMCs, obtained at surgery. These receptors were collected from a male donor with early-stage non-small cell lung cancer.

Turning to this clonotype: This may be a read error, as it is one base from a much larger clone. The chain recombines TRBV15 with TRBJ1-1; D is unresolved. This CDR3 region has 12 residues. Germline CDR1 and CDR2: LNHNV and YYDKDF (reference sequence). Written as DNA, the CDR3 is TGTGTCACCAGCCCTAGTGGAACTGAAGCTTTCTTT. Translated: CVTSPSGTEAFF.

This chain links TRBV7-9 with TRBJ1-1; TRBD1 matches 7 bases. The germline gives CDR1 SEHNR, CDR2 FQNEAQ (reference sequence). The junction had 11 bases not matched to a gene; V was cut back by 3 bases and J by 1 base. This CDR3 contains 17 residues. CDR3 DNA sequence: TGTGCCAGCAGCTTGCGTTCTATAGACAGGGCGAACACTGAAGCTTTCTTT. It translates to CASSLRSIDRANTEAFF.

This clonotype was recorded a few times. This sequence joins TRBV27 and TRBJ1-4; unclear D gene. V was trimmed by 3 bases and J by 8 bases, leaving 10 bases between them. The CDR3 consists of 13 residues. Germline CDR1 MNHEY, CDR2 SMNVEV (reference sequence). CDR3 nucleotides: TGTGCCAGCAGTTTTGTGGGCAACGAAAAACTGTTTTTT. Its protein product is CASSFVGNEKLFF.

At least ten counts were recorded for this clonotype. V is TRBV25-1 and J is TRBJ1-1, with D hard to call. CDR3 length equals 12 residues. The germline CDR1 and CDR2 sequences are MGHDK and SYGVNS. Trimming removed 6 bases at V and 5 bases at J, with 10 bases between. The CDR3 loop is CASSPVGTEAFF. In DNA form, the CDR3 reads TGTGCCAGCAGCCCTGTGGGGACTGAAGCTTTCTTT.

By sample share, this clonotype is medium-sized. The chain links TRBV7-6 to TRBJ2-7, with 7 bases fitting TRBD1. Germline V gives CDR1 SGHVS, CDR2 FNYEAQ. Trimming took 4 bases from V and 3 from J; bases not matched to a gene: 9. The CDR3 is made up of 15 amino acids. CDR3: CASSSSGTVYYEQYF. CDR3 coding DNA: TGTGCCAGCAGCTCGTCCGGGACAGTCTACTACGAGCAGTACTTC.

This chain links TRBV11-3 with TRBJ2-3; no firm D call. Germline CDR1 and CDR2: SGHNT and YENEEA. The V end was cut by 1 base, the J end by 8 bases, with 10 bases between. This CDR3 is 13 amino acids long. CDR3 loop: CASSLVSPGTQYF. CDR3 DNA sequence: TGTGCCAGCAGCTTAGTCTCCCCGGGTACGCAGTATTTT. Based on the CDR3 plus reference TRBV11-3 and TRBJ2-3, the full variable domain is EAGVVQSPRYKIIEKKQPVAFWCNPISGHNTLYWYLQNLGQGPELLIRYENEEAVDDSQLPKDRFSAERLKGVDSTLKIQPAELGDSAVYLCASSLVSPGTQYFGPGTRLTVL.

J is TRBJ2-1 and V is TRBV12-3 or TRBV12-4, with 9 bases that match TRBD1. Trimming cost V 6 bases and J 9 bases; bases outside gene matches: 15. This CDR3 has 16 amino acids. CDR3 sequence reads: CASSPSPDRGSTEQFF. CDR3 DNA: TGTGCCAGCAGCCCGTCTCCGGACAGGGGCTCTACTGAGCAGTTCTTC.

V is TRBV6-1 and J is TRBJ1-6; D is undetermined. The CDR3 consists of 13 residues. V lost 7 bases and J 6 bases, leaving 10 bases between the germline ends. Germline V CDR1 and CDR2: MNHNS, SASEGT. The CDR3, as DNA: TGTGCCAGCACCTCGATTGGTAATTCACCCCTCCACTTT. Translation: CASTSIGNSPLHF.

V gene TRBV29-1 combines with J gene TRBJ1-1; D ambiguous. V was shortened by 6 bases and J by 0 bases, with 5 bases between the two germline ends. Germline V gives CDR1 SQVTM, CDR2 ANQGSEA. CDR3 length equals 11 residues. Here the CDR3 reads CSVFLNTEAFF. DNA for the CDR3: TGCAGCGTGTTCCTGAACACTGAAGCTTTCTTT.

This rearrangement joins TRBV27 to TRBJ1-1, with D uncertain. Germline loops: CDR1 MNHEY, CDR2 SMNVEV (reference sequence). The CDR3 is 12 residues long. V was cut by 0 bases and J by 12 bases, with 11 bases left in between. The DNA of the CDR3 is TGTGCCAGCAGTTTATCGAGTCAGGCGACTTTCTTT. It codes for CASSLSSQATFF.

DNA for the CDR3: TGTGCCAGCAGTTTTCCCCAGGGGGAAGACGGCACTGAAGCTTTCTTT. This gives the protein CASSFPQGEDGTEAFF. This rearrangement joins TRBV28 to TRBJ1-1; TRBD1 matches 7 bases. The CDR3 loop spans 16 amino acids. J gave up 4 bases and V 3 bases, and 11 bases lay outside the gene matches. Germline-derived CDR1 and CDR2 are MDHEN and SYDVKM.

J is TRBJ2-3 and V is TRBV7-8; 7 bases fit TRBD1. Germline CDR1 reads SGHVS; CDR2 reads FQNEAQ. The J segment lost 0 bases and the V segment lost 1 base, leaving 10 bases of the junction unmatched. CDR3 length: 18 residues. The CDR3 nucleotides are TGTGCCAGCAGCTTAGGACAGGGCCCTTCTCCTAGCACAGATACGCAGTATTTT. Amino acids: CASSLGQGPSPSTDTQYF. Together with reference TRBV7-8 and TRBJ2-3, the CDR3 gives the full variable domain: GAGVSQSPRYKVAKRGQDVALRCDPISGHVSLFWYQQALGQGPEFLTYFQNEAQLDKSGLPSDRFFAERPEGSVSTLKIQRTQQEDSAVYLCASSLGQGPSPSTDTQYFGPGTRLTVL.

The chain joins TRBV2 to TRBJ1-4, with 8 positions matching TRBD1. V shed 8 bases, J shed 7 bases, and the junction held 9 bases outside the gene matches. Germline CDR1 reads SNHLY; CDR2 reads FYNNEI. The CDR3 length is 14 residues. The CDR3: CASVKDRGSEKLFF. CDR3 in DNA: TGTGCCAGCGTGAAAGACAGGGGCAGTGAAAAACTGTTTTTT.

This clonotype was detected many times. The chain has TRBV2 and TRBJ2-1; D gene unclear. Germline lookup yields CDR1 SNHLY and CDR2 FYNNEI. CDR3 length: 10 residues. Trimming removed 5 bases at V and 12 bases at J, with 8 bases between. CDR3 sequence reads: CASSSWGQFF. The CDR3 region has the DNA TGTGCCAGCAGTAGCTGGGGGCAGTTCTTC.

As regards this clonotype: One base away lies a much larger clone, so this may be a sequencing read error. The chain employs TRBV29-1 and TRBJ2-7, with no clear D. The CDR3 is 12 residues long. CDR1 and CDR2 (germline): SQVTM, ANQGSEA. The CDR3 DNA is TGCAGCGCAGCTCAGTCATCCTACGAGCGGTACTTC. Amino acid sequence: CSAAQSSYERYF.

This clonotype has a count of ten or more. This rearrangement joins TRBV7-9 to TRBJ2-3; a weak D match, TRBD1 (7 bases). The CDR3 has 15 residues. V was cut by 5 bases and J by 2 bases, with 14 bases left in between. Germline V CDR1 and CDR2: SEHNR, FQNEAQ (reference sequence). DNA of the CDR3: TGTGCCAGCAGCGCGGGACAGCCATACACAGATACGCAGTATTTT. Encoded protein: CASSAGQPYTDTQYF.